The 8 T cell receptor beta chains below come from one sample, sequenced in a study of CD8 T cells in Susac syndrome. Reverse transcription of 0.5 to 1 ug RNA was carried out with random hexamers. TCRdb used MiXCR to reprocess the immunoSEQ multiplex PCR reads, holding one entry per CDR3 protein. Of 150,000 to 200,000 distinct CDR3 sequences listed, approximately 95% are singletons. Source material: CD8+ T cells from PBMCs. The receptors were gathered from a human donor with Susac syndrome.

The gene calls are TRBV2 and TRBJ2-5; the D is unclear. Germline loops: CDR1 SNHLY, CDR2 FYNNEI. V was trimmed by 7 bases and J by 3 bases, leaving 9 bases between them. The CDR3 totals 12 residues. The CDR3 loop reads CASNVGKETQYF. The CDR3, as DNA: TGTGCCAGCAATGTCGGAAAAGAGACCCAGTACTTC.

The CDR3 nucleotides read TGTGCCACCAGCAGATCCCGAACGACAGGGGTTGACAATGAGCAGTTCTTC. Its translation: CATSRSRTTGVDNEQFF. The chain uses TRBV15 and TRBJ2-1, with 8 bases matching TRBD1. Germline V lookup: CDR1 LNHNV, CDR2 YYDKDF (reference sequence). J lost 5 bases, V lost 2 bases, and 11 bases had no gene match. The CDR3 consists of 17 residues.

V and J are TRBV5-4 and TRBJ1-5; no reliable D call. V shed 4 bases and J shed 2 bases, with 16 bases lying between them. Germline assignment: CDR1 SGHNT and CDR2 YYREEE (reference sequence). The CDR3 has 16 amino acids. The CDR3 sequence: CASSRGPFEGNQPQHF. CDR3 bases: TGTGCCAGCAGCCGCGGACCCTTTGAGGGCAATCAGCCCCAGCATTTT.

This chain joins TRBV4-1 and TRBJ1-2; D not resolved. The germline V gene encodes CDR1 MGHRA and CDR2 YSYEKL. The CDR3 is made up of 11 amino acids. V was clipped by 0 bases and J by 9 bases, with 5 bases between them. The CDR3: CASSQDRRYTF. CDR3 DNA: TGCGCCAGCAGCCAAGATAGACGCTACACCTTC.

The chain has TRBV30 and TRBJ2-7, with D perhaps assigned TRBD1 or TRBD2 (5 bases each). V gave up 0 bases and J gave up 6 bases, with 9 bases separating them. The CDR3 runs to 12 residues. The germline gives CDR1 GTSNPN, CDR2 SVGIG (reference sequence). The CDR3 loop is CAWSVSGTEQYF. In DNA form, the CDR3 reads TGTGCCTGGAGTGTATCAGGGACCGAGCAGTACTTC.

This sequence joins TRBV5-1 and TRBJ2-7, with D uncertain. The V gene lost 2 bases and the J gene lost 2 bases, with 8 bases spanning the gap. This CDR3 contains 13 residues. CDR1 SGHRS and CDR2 YFSETQ come from the germline V gene. The CDR3 region has the DNA TGCGCCAGCAGCTTAGACCGCACCTACGAGCAGTACTTC. The encoded protein is CASSLDRTYEQYF. The complete variable domain, with remaining parts taken from reference TRBV5-1 and TRBJ2-7, reads KAGVTQTPRYLIKTRGQQVTLSCSPISGHRSVSWYQQTPGQGLQFLFEYFSETQRNKGNFPGRFSGRQFSNSRSEMNVSTLELGDSALYLCASSLDRTYEQYFGPGTRLTVT.

The V call is TRBV20-1, the J call TRBJ2-2; D unresolved. Germline CDR1 DFQATT, CDR2 SNEGSKA (reference sequence). This CDR3 is built from 16 residues. The V gene lost 0 bases and the J gene lost 1 base, with 12 bases spanning the gap. The CDR3, as DNA: TGCAGTGCTAGAGAGGGGTACTCCTGGAACACCGGGGAGCTGTTTTTT. Translating it yields CSAREGYSWNTGELFF.

Written as DNA, the CDR3 is TGTGCCAGCAGCCAAGACAGGGTTAGCTCCTACAATGAGCAGTTCTTC. Translating gives CASSQDRVSSYNEQFF. This rearrangement joins TRBV5-6 to TRBJ2-1; 7 nucleotides line up with TRBD1. In germline, CDR1 is SGHDT, CDR2 YYEEEE. The CDR3 has 16 residues. J gave up 0 bases and V 4 bases, and 7 bases lay outside the gene matches.